The 24 T cell receptor beta chains below all came from one sample that was sequenced in a study of immune evolution from preneoplasia to lung adenocarcinoma. Data came from immunoSEQ multiplex PCR; TCRdb stores just in-frame clones and leaves some out. This sample carries 7,000 or so clones, around 85% of them seen once, and the ten largest clones take approximately 2.7%. The sequenced material came from FFPE minimally invasive lung adenocarcinoma tissue. Receptor source: a person of 80 years or more with lung adenocarcinoma.

The chain joins TRBV19 to TRBJ2-5, with 8 nucleotides matching TRBD2. The germline V gene encodes CDR1 LNHDA and CDR2 SQIVND (reference sequence). V shed 3 bases and J 8 bases; nucleotides not matched to a gene: 8. This CDR3 contains 14 residues. The CDR3 bases are TGTGCCAGTAGTATCAGCGGGGGCCTTAGTACCCAGTACTTC. It is translated as CASSISGGLSTQYF. The full variable domain, in which reference TRBV19 and TRBJ2-5 provide the parts outside the CDR3, is DGGITQSPKYLFRKEGQNVTLSCEQNLNHDAMYWYRQDPGQGLRLIYYSQIVNDFQKGDIAEGYSVSREKKESFPLTVTSAQKNPTAFYLCASSISGGLSTQYFGPGTRLLVL.

The chain is built from TRBV6-1 and TRBJ2-3, with D unclear. Germline V gene lookup returns CDR1 MNHNS and CDR2 SASEGT. The CDR3 extends over 17 amino acids. Trimming took off 1 base at V and 4 bases at J, with 18 bases between the two ends. CDR3 nucleotides: TGTGCCAGCAGTGAAGTTGTCCGCTCCAGGTCAGCAGATACGCAGTATTTT. Translation gives CASSEVVRSRSADTQYF.

Only one count was recorded for this clone. This chain connects TRBV7-2 to TRBJ2-7, with 9 bases matching TRBD2. Trimming cost V 5 bases and J 3 bases; bases outside gene matches: 11. Germline CDR1 and CDR2: SGHTA and FQGNSA. The CDR3 is 16 residues long. In DNA form, the CDR3 reads TGTGCCAGCAGCCTCGGACCCCTAGCGGGGTTCTACGAGCAGTACTTC. Protein product: CASSLGPLAGFYEQYF.

V usage is TRBV10-3 and J usage is TRBJ1-5, with D maybe TRBD1 (6 bases). The V gene lost 6 bases and the J gene lost 3 bases, with 12 bases spanning the gap. This CDR3 is 14 amino acids long. Per germline, CDR1 ENHRY and CDR2 SYGVKD. In DNA form, the CDR3 reads TGTGCCATCAGAGACGGACAGCCCAATCAGCCCCAGCATTTT. Protein product: CAIRDGQPNQPQHF.

The chain uses TRBV6-5 and TRBJ1-2, with D maybe TRBD1 (5 bases). This CDR3 contains 15 residues. Per the germline V gene, CDR1 is MNHEY and CDR2 is SVGAGI. Between the trimmed V and J ends, which lost 5 bases and 0 bases, there was a span of 13 bases. The CDR3 is CASSPQGSANYGYTF. CDR3 nucleotides: TGTGCCAGCAGTCCCCAGGGTTCGGCTAACTATGGCTACACCTTC.

The chain uses TRBV5-1 and TRBJ2-3, with 12 bases identical to TRBD2. The CDR3 is made up of 17 amino acids. Germline V gene sequence: CDR1 SGHRS, CDR2 YFSETQ. The J segment lost 1 base and the V segment lost 4 bases, leaving 7 bases of the junction unmatched. The CDR3, as DNA: TGCGCCAGCAGCCTAGTAAGACTAGCGGGGGGCACAGATACGCAGTATTTT. It specifies CASSLVRLAGGTDTQYF.

This chain joins TRBV9 and TRBJ1-2; D may be TRBD1 (5 bases). The germline V gene encodes CDR1 SGDLS and CDR2 YYNGEE. V lost 5 bases and J lost 2, with 13 bases in between. The length of the CDR3 is 14 residues. The CDR3 bases are TGTGCCAGCAGTCGTACAGGACCGAACTATGGCTACACCTTC. This codes for CASSRTGPNYGYTF.

The V and J genes are TRBV6-1 and TRBJ2-6, with D tentatively TRBD1 (5 bases). Germline V CDR1 and CDR2: MNHNS, SASEGT. V lost 2 bases to trimming and J lost 2 bases, with 7 bases between them. The CDR3 totals 15 residues. The DNA for the CDR3 is TGTGCCAGCAGTGAATCAGGGACTGGGGCCAACGTCCTGACTTTC. Its translation is CASSESGTGANVLTF.

The rearrangement joins TRBV5-1 to TRBJ2-7, with TRBD2 matching over 10 bases. The CDR3 contains 15 residues. Per the germline V gene, CDR1 is SGHRS and CDR2 is YFSETQ. With 3 bases clipped from V and 2 bases from J, the junction kept 5 bases outside the gene matches. The CDR3 spells CASSSRTSGAYEQYF. The CDR3 region has the DNA TGCGCCAGCAGCTCCCGGACTAGCGGAGCCTACGAGCAGTACTTC.

The chain uses TRBV13 and TRBJ2-5, with a possible D match to TRBD2 (6 bases). The germline CDR1 and CDR2 sequences are PRHDT and FYEKMQ (reference sequence). V was cut by 1 base and J by 2 bases, with 8 bases left in between. This CDR3 comprises 14 residues. The DNA for the CDR3 is TGTGCCAGCAGCTTAGCTGGGGGGCAAGAGACCCAGTACTTC. Amino acids: CASSLAGGQETQYF.

This chain links TRBV7-9 with TRBJ2-7; TRBD2 agrees at 8 bases. The CDR3 runs to 15 residues. The junction had 5 bases not matched to a gene; V was cut back by 0 bases and J by 4 bases. The germline V gene encodes CDR1 SEHNR and CDR2 FQNEAQ (reference sequence). This CDR3 reads CASSLAPGGLYEQYF. CDR3 DNA sequence: TGTGCCAGCAGCTTAGCTCCGGGGGGGCTTTACGAGCAGTACTTC.

The chain combines TRBV30 with TRBJ2-2, with D unresolved. The germline V and J ends were trimmed by 3 bases and 8 bases, with 7 bases remaining between them. CDR3 size: 11 residues. Germline CDR1 is GTSNPN and CDR2 is SVGIG (reference sequence). CDR3 bases: TGTGCCTGGAGGACTGGAGGGGAGCTGTTTTTT. Protein: CAWRTGGELFF.

The rearrangement joins TRBV19 to TRBJ2-1; 8 bases fit TRBD1. The germline gives CDR1 LNHDA, CDR2 SQIVND (reference sequence). The CDR3 covers 15 residues. V lost 7 bases to trimming and J lost 0 bases; unmatched junction nucleotides: 5. CDR3 loop: CASNKGQGSYNEQFF. CDR3 bases: TGTGCCAGTAATAAAGGACAGGGCTCCTACAATGAGCAGTTCTTC.

This clone has a handful of counts. CDR3 DNA: TGTGCCAGCAGCTTAGGGGAGGGCTACGAGCAGTACTTC. Protein: CASSLGEGYEQYF. The genes are TRBV7-8 and TRBJ2-7; 7 nucleotides agree with TRBD2. J lost 3 bases, V lost 1 base, and 0 bases had no gene match. Per the germline V gene, CDR1 is SGHVS and CDR2 is FQNEAQ. The CDR3 runs 13 residues.

J is TRBJ2-7 and V is TRBV10-3; weak D call: TRBD2 (5 bases). Per germline, CDR1 ENHRY and CDR2 SYGVKD. The CDR3 spans 12 residues. V dropped 3 bases and J dropped 9 bases, with 12 bases sitting between them. The CDR3 DNA reads as TGTGCCATCAGTGACCGGGGTGAGGGGCAGTACTTC. Its translation: CAISDRGEGQYF.

This chain's CDR3 is CASSQGGRGADTQYF. The CDR3 DNA follows: TGCGCCAGCAGCCAAGGCGGGAGAGGCGCAGATACGCAGTATTTT. This chain uses TRBV4-3 with TRBJ2-3, with 7 bases aligning to TRBD2. Germline CDR1 is LGHNA and CDR2 is YSLEER. V lost 1 base, J lost 4 bases, and 5 bases stayed unmatched. The CDR3 spans 15 residues.

The J gene is TRBJ1-2, the V gene TRBV18, with 11 bases fitting TRBD1. V gave up 3 bases and J gave up 3 bases; unmatched junction bases: 3. The germline gives CDR1 KGHSH, CDR2 LQKENI. The CDR3 is 15 amino acids. CDR3 sequence (DNA): TGTGCCAGCTCACCTCGGGACAGGGGGGACTATGGCTACACCTTC. Its translation is CASSPRDRGDYGYTF.

This sequence joins TRBV11-2 and TRBJ2-1; 8 bases line up with TRBD1. The CDR3 runs 15 residues. Germline CDR1 SGHAT, CDR2 FQNNGV. The V segment lost 6 bases and the J segment 0 bases; nucleotides outside the gene matches: 4. The CDR3 coding sequence is TGTGCCAGCAGGCAGACAGGGGACTCCTACAATGAGCAGTTCTTC. It yields the protein CASRQTGDSYNEQFF.

The chain couples TRBV18 to TRBJ2-2, with 7 nucleotides matching TRBD2. This CDR3 comprises 17 residues. Germline V gene data show CDR1 as KGHSH and CDR2 as LQKENI. J gave up 0 bases and V 1 base, and 5 bases lay outside the gene matches. DNA of the CDR3: TGTGCCAGCTCACCACAGGGACTACACGCGAACACCGGGGAGCTGTTTTTT. It yields the protein CASSPQGLHANTGELFF.

V usage is TRBV10-1 and J usage is TRBJ1-3, with D maybe TRBD1 (6 bases). Germline V gene data show CDR1 as WNHNN and CDR2 as SYGVQD (reference sequence). The CDR3 is 14 residues long. V was clipped by 3 bases and J by 3 bases, with 9 bases between them. The CDR3 protein is CASSDGGIGNTIYF. In DNA form, the CDR3 reads TGCGCCAGCAGTGATGGGGGCATTGGAAACACCATATATTTT.

This chain joins TRBV19 and TRBJ2-1; D remains ambiguous. Trimming left V 0 bases short and J 7 bases short, with 4 bases between. Germline lookup yields CDR1 LNHDA and CDR2 SQIVND (reference sequence). The CDR3 is made up of 12 amino acids. The CDR3 spells CASSIEVNEQFF. CDR3 DNA: TGTGCCAGTAGTATAGAAGTGAATGAGCAGTTCTTC.

The gene calls are TRBV4-1 and TRBJ1-6; maybe TRBD1 (5 bases). The germline CDR1 and CDR2 sequences are MGHRA and YSYEKL. The CDR3 length is 13 residues. The V gene lost 1 base and the J gene lost 11 bases, with 9 bases spanning the gap. The CDR3 DNA is TGCGCCAGCAGCCAAGCAGGGCCAACACCCCTCCACTTT. It is translated as CASSQAGPTPLHF.

The rearrangement joins TRBV6-4 to TRBJ2-2; 9 bases line up with TRBD2. CDR3 length: 15 residues. J gave up 4 bases and V 0 bases, and 0 bases lay outside the gene matches. The germline V gene encodes CDR1 MRHNA and CDR2 SNTAGT. CDR3 DNA: TGTGCCAGCAGTGACTCAGCGGGAGGCACCGGGGAGCTGTTTTTT. Its protein is CASSDSAGGTGELFF.

This chain links TRBV6-1 with TRBJ1-5; weak D call: TRBD1 (5 bases). Per germline, CDR1 MNHNS and CDR2 SASEGT. CDR3 size: 14 residues. The V and J ends lost 9 bases and 3 bases respectively, with 15 bases between them. The CDR3 reads CASTTDPDNQPQHF. DNA for the CDR3: TGTGCCAGTACGACAGACCCTGACAATCAGCCCCAGCATTTT.